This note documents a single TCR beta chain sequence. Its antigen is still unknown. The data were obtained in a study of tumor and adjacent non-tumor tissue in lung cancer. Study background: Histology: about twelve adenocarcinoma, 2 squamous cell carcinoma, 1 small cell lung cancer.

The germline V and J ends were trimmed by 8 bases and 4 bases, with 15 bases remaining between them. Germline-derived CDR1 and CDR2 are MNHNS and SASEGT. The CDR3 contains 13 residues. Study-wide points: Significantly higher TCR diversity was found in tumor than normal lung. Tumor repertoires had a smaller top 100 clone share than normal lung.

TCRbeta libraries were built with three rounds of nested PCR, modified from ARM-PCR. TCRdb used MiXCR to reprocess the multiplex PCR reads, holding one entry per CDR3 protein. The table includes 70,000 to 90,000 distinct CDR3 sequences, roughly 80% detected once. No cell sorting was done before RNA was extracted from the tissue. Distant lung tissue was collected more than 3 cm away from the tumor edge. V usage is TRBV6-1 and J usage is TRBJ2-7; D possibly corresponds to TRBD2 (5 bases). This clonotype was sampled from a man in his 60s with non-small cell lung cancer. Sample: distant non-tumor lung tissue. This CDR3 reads CASLVASSYEQYF. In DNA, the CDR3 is TGTGCCAGCTTGGTAGCGAGCTCGTACGAGCAGTACTTC.